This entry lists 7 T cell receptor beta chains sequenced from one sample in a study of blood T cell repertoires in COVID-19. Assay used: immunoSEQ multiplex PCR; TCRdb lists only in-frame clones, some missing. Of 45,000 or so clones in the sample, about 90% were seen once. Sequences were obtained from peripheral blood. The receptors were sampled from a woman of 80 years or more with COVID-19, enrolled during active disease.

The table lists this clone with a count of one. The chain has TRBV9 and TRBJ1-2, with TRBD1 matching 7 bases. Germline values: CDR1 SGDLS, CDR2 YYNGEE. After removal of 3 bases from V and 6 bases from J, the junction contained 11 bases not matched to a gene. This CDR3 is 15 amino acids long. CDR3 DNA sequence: TGTGCCAGCAGCGGGCTCGAGGGGGCAGCACATGGCTACACCTTC. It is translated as CASSGLEGAAHGYTF.

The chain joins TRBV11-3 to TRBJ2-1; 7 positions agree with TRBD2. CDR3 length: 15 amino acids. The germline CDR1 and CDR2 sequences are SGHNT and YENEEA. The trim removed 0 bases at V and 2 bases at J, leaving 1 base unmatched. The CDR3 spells CASSLESGTYNEQFF. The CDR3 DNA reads TGTGCCAGCAGCTTAGAGAGCGGGACCTACAATGAGCAGTTCTTC. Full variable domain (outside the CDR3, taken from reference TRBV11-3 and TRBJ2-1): EAGVVQSPRYKIIEKKQPVAFWCNPISGHNTLYWYLQNLGQGPELLIRYENEEAVDDSQLPKDRFSAERLKGVDSTLKIQPAELGDSAVYLCASSLESGTYNEQFFGPGTRLTVL.

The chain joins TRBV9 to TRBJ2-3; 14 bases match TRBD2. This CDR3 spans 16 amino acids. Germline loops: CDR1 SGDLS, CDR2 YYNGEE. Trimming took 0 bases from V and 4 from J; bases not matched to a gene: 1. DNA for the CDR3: TGTGCCAGCAGCGTAGAGACTAGCGGGAGGGCAGATACGCAGTATTTT. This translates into CASSVETSGRADTQYF.

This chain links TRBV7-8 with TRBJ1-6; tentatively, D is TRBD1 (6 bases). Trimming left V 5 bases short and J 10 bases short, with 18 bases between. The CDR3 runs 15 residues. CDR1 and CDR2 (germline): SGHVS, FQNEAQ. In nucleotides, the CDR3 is TGTGCCAGCAGCCCGAGAGCGGACAGAGGCTCACCCCTCCACTTT. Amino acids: CASSPRADRGSPLHF.

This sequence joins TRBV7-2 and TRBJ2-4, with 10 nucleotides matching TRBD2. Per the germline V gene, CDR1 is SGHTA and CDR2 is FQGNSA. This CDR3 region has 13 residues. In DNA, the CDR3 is TGTGCTAGCGGGAGGAGGGGCAAAAACATTCAGTACTTC. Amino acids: CASGRRGKNIQYF.

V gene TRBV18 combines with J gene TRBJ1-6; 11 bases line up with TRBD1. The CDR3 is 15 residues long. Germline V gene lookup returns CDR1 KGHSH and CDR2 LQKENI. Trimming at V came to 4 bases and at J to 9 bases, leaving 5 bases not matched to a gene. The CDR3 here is CASSQGQGAGSPLHF. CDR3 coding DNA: TGTGCCAGCTCACAAGGACAGGGGGCAGGTTCACCCCTCCACTTT.

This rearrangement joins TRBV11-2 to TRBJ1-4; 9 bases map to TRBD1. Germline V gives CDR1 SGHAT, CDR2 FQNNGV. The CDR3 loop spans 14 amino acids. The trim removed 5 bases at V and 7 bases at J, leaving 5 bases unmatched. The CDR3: CASSEQGAREKLFF. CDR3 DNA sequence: TGTGCCAGCAGCGAACAGGGGGCGCGTGAAAAACTGTTTTTT.